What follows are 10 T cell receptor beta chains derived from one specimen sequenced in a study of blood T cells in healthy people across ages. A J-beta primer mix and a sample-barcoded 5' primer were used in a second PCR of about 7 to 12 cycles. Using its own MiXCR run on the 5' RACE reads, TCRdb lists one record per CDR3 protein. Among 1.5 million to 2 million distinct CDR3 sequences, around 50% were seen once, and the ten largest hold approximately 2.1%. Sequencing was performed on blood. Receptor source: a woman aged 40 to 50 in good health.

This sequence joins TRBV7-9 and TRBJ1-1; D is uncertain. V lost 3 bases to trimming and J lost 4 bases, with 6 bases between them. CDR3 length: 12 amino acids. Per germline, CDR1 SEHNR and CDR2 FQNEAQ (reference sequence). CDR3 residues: CASSFAITEAFF. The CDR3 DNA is TGTGCCAGCAGCTTCGCAATCACTGAAGCTTTCTTT. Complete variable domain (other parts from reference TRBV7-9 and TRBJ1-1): DTGVSQNPRHKITKRGQNVTFRCDPISEHNRLYWYRQTLGQGPEFLTYFQNEAQLEKSRLLSDRFSAERPKGSFSTLEIQRTEQGDSAMYLCASSFAITEAFFGQGTRLTVV.

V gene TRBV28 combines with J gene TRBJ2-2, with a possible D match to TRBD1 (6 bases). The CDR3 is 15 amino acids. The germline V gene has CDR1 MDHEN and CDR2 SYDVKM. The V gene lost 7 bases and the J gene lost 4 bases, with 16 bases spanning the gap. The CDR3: CASNRGQGPTGELFF. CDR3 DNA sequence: TGTGCCAGCAACAGAGGGCAGGGGCCCACCGGGGAGCTGTTTTTT.

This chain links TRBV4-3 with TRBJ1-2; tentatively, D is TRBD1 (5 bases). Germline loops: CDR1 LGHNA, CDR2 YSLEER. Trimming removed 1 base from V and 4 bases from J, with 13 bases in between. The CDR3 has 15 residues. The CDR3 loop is CASSQGVDSFYGYTF. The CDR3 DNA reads TGCGCCAGCAGCCAAGGGGTCGACAGCTTCTATGGCTACACCTTC.

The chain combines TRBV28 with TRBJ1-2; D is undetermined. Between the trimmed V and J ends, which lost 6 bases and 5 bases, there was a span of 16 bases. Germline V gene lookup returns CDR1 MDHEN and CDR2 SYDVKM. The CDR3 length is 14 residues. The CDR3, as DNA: TGTGCCAGCAGCCCCCGGAGCGCGCTTTATGGCTACACCTTC. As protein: CASSPRSALYGYTF.

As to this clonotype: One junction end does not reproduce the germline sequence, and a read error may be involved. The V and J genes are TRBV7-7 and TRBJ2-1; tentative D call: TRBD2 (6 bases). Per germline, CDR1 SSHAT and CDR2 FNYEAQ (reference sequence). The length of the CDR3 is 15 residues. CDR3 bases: TGTGCTAGCAGCTCCTCTGTGCGGGACTACAATGAGCAGTTCTTC. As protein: CASSSSVRDYNEQFF.

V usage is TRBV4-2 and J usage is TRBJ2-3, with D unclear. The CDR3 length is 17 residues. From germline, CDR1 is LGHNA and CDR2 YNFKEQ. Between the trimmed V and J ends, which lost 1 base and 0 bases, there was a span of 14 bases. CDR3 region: CASSQAAGSVSTDTQYF. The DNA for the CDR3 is TGTGCCAGCAGCCAAGCGGCTGGAAGCGTAAGCACAGATACGCAGTATTTT.

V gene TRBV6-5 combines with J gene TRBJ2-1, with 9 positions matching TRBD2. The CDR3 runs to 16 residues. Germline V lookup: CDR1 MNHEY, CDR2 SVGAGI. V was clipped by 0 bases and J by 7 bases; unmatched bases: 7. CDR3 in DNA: TGTGCCAGCAGTTACTCGAGCGGGGGGCTGGAGAATGAGCAGTTCTTC. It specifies CASSYSSGGLENEQFF.

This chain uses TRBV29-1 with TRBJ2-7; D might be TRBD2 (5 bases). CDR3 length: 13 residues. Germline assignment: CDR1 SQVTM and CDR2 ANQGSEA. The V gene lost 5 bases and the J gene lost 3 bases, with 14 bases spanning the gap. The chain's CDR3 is CSVKAGVGYEQYF. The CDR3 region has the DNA TGCAGCGTTAAGGCCGGGGTGGGCTACGAGCAGTACTTC.

This CDR3 is CASSHRVSYGYTF. CDR3 bases: TGTGCCAGCAGCCACAGGGTTAGCTATGGCTACACCTTC. The V call is TRBV7-9, the J call TRBJ1-2, with a weak D call TRBD1 (6 bases). Trimming stripped 5 bases from V and 4 bases from J, with 11 bases between. The CDR3 runs 13 residues. Germline V gene data show CDR1 as SEHNR and CDR2 as FQNEAQ (reference sequence).

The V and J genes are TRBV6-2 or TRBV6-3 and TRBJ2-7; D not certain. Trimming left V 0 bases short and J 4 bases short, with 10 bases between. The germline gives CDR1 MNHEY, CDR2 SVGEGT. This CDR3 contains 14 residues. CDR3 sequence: CASSYSNSRYEQYF. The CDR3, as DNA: TGTGCCAGCAGTTACTCAAACAGTCGATACGAGCAGTACTTC.